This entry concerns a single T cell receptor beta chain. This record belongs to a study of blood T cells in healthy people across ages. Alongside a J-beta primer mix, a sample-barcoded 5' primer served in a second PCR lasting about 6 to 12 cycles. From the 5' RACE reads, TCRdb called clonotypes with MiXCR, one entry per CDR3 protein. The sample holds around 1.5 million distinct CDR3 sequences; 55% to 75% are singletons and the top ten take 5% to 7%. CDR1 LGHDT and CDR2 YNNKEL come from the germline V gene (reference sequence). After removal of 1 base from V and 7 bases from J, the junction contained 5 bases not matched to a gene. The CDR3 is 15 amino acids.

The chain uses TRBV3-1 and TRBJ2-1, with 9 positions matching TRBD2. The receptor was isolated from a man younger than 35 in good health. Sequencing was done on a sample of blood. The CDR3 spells CASSQVGTSLNEQFF. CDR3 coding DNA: TGTGCCAGCAGCCAAGTGGGGACTAGCCTGAATGAGCAGTTCTTC.